The rows below give T cell receptor beta chains drawn from one sample of a study of cytomegalovirus exposure and HLA in healthy donors. Clones were read by immunoSEQ multiplex PCR, and TCRdb kept only the in-frame ones, dropping some. This repertoire shows over 140,000 clones, around 81% found once; its top ten account for over 2%. Sequencing used PBMCs. Source of these receptors: a man aged 45-60 years in good health and CMV-seronegative. The CDR3 runs from the conserved cysteine through the conserved F or W. The D gene is left open where the match is weak. Clone size, where shown, is once, few, many, or a class for clones that have expanded.

j_call: TRBJ2-7; v_call: TRBV4-1; clone_size: NA; d_call: NA; cdr3_nt: TGCGCCAGCAGCCAAGATCAGGCTCAACACTCCTACGAGCAGTACTTC; cdr3_aa: CASSQDQAQHSYEQYF
j_call: TRBJ2-3; v_call: TRBV30; clone_size: NA; d_call: TRBD2; cdr3_nt: TGTGCCTGGAGTGTTCGCGGGAGCAAAGATACGCAGTATTTT; cdr3_aa: CAWSVRGSKDTQYF
j_call: TRBJ2-3; v_call: TRBV6-6; clone_size: NA; d_call: TRBD1; cdr3_nt: TGTGCCAGCAGTTATTTAGGACAGGGGAAAGATACGCAGTATTTT; cdr3_aa: CASSYLGQGKDTQYF
j_call: TRBJ1-5; v_call: TRBV19; clone_size: few; d_call: NA; cdr3_nt: TGTGCCAGTAGTTTGAGGAATCAGCCCCAGCATTTT; cdr3_aa: CASSLRNQPQHF
j_call: TRBJ2-2; v_call: TRBV18; clone_size: few; d_call: NA; cdr3_nt: TGTGCCAGCTCACCACTTCGACTAGAGAACACCGGGGAGCTGTTTTTT; cdr3_aa: CASSPLRLENTGELFF
j_call: TRBJ1-2; v_call: TRBV7-9; clone_size: NA; d_call: TRBD1; cdr3_nt: TGTGCCAGCAGCTTGGGGGACAGGGGATATGGCTACACCTTC; cdr3_aa: CASSLGDRGYGYTF
j_call: TRBJ1-2; v_call: TRBV5-1; clone_size: NA; d_call: TRBD1; cdr3_nt: TGCGCCAGCAGCTCCCGGGACAGGGGCCACTATGGCTACACCTTC; cdr3_aa: CASSSRDRGHYGYTF
j_call: TRBJ2-1; v_call: TRBV7-3; clone_size: NA; d_call: NA; cdr3_nt: TGTGCCAGCAGCCACCCCGGCAGGGGAAGAAATGAGCAGTTCTTC; cdr3_aa: CASSHPGRGRNEQFF
j_call: TRBJ1-4; v_call: TRBV29-1; clone_size: NA; d_call: TRBD1; cdr3_nt: TGCAGCGTTACGCATCCGGGACAGACTAATGAAAAACTGTTTTTT; cdr3_aa: CSVTHPGQTNEKLFF
j_call: TRBJ1-4; v_call: TRBV10-1; clone_size: NA; d_call: TRBD1; cdr3_nt: TGCGCCATAGCGCTGTCCGGACAGGGACTTGCAACTAATGAAAAACTGTTTTTT; cdr3_aa: CAIALSGQGLATNEKLFF
j_call: TRBJ1-1; v_call: TRBV30; clone_size: NA; d_call: TRBD1; cdr3_nt: TGTGCCTGGAGCTTCCCCGGACAGGGTTTTGAAGCTTTCTTT; cdr3_aa: CAWSFPGQGFEAFF
j_call: TRBJ1-5; v_call: TRBV5-5; clone_size: NA; d_call: TRBD1; cdr3_nt: TGTGCCAGCAGCCCTATGACAGGGGGGAGGCAGCCCCAGCATTTT; cdr3_aa: CASSPMTGGRQPQHF
j_call: TRBJ2-3; v_call: TRBV5-1; clone_size: NA; d_call: TRBD2; cdr3_nt: TGCGCCAGCAGTTCTAGCGGGGAGGTAGATACGCAGTATTTT; cdr3_aa: CASSSSGEVDTQYF
j_call: TRBJ2-1; v_call: TRBV2; clone_size: NA; d_call: TRBD1; cdr3_nt: TGTGCCAGCAACAGGGGGCCCGGGGACAATGAGCAGTTCTTC; cdr3_aa: CASNRGPGDNEQFF
j_call: TRBJ2-5; v_call: TRBV30; clone_size: NA; d_call: NA; cdr3_nt: TGTGCCTGGAGTGCAGGGACACCCGCGACCCAGTACTTC; cdr3_aa: CAWSAGTPATQYF
j_call: TRBJ1-5; v_call: TRBV28; clone_size: NA; d_call: NA; cdr3_nt: TGTGCCAGCAGTTCCGGGGGAATGAATCAGCCCCAGCATTTT; cdr3_aa: CASSSGGMNQPQHF
j_call: TRBJ2-2; v_call: TRBV5-3; clone_size: few; d_call: NA; cdr3_nt: TGTGCCCCACGAAACGGAGCCACCGGGGAGCTGTTTTTT; cdr3_aa: CAPRNGATGELFF
j_call: TRBJ2-2; v_call: TRBV5-6; clone_size: NA; d_call: TRBD2; cdr3_nt: TGTGCCAGCAGCCCGAGGGGAGGGGATACCGGGGAGCTGTTTTTT; cdr3_aa: CASSPRGGDTGELFF
j_call: TRBJ2-3; v_call: TRBV29-1; clone_size: NA; d_call: NA; cdr3_nt: TGCAGCGTCCGAGCGGAGCTTAGCACAGATACGCAGTATTTT; cdr3_aa: CSVRAELSTDTQYF
j_call: TRBJ1-6; v_call: TRBV27; clone_size: few; d_call: TRBD1; cdr3_nt: TGTGCCAGCAGTTTATTAACGGGACAGACGGGCAATTCACCCCTCCACTTT; cdr3_aa: CASSLLTGQTGNSPLHF
j_call: TRBJ2-7; v_call: TRBV29-1; clone_size: NA; d_call: NA; cdr3_nt: TGCAGCGTTACCGACAGGAAGACCTACGAGCAGTACTTC; cdr3_aa: CSVTDRKTYEQYF
j_call: TRBJ2-2; v_call: TRBV30; clone_size: once; d_call: NA; cdr3_nt: TGTGCCTGGAGAATAACTGGACAGTGGACCGGGGAGCTGTTTTTT; cdr3_aa: CAWRITGQWTGELFF
j_call: TRBJ1-2; v_call: TRBV7-9; clone_size: NA; d_call: NA; cdr3_nt: TGTGCCAGCAGCCTCGTAATAGGGCCGGGACACGGCTACACCTTC; cdr3_aa: CASSLVIGPGHGYTF
j_call: TRBJ2-3; v_call: TRBV19; clone_size: few; d_call: NA; cdr3_nt: TGTGCCAGTAGTATTTCCGGGATGTTCACAGATACGCAGTATTTT; cdr3_aa: CASSISGMFTDTQYF
j_call: TRBJ2-7; v_call: TRBV4-1; clone_size: NA; d_call: TRBD2; cdr3_nt: TGCGCCAGCAGCCAAGATCAGGATAGCGGGGGATTAAGCTCCTACGAGCAGTACTTC; cdr3_aa: CASSQDQDSGGLSSYEQYF
j_call: TRBJ1-5; v_call: TRBV2; clone_size: NA; d_call: NA; cdr3_nt: TGTGCCAGCAGGTGGCAGAATAGCAATCAGCCCCAGCATTTT; cdr3_aa: CASRWQNSNQPQHF
j_call: TRBJ2-5; v_call: TRBV7-2; clone_size: NA; d_call: TRBD1; cdr3_nt: TGTGCCAGCAGGGGCATAGGACAGGGTCTTGGGGAGCAGTACTTC; cdr3_aa: CASRGIGQGLGEQYF
j_call: TRBJ2-1; v_call: TRBV27; clone_size: few; d_call: TRBD2; cdr3_nt: TGTGCCAGCAGCTCACTTCTAGCGGTCCTTTCTACCTACAATGAGCAGTTCTTC; cdr3_aa: CASSSLLAVLSTYNEQFF
j_call: TRBJ1-5; v_call: TRBV19; clone_size: NA; d_call: NA; cdr3_nt: TGTGCCAGTAGTATGATCAAGGGGGAACAGCCCCAGCATTTT; cdr3_aa: CASSMIKGEQPQHF
j_call: TRBJ1-1; v_call: TRBV7-9; clone_size: NA; d_call: TRBD1; cdr3_nt: TGTGCCAGCAGGGCGGACAGGGTGAACACTGAAGCTTTCTTT; cdr3_aa: CASRADRVNTEAFF
j_call: TRBJ2-5; v_call: TRBV5-4; clone_size: NA; d_call: TRBD2; cdr3_nt: TGTGCCAGCAGCCCTGGACTAGCGGGAGGGCCATGGGAGACCCAGTACTTC; cdr3_aa: CASSPGLAGGPWETQYF
j_call: TRBJ1-5; v_call: TRBV27; clone_size: few; d_call: NA; cdr3_nt: TGTGCCAGCAGTTTATTAGGACTTTCGGGCAATCAGCCCCAGCATTTT; cdr3_aa: CASSLLGLSGNQPQHF
j_call: TRBJ1-1; v_call: TRBV19; clone_size: few; d_call: NA; cdr3_nt: TGTGCCAGTAGACCGGGACACATGAACACTGAAGCTTTCTTT; cdr3_aa: CASRPGHMNTEAFF
j_call: TRBJ2-7; v_call: TRBV11-2; clone_size: NA; d_call: NA; cdr3_nt: TGTGCCAGCAGCTTAGGTGGGAGTAGGTACGAGCAGTACTTC; cdr3_aa: CASSLGGSRYEQYF
j_call: TRBJ2-6; v_call: TRBV6-4; clone_size: NA; d_call: NA; cdr3_nt: TGTGCCAGCAGTGTACAGAGCTCTGGGGCCAACGTCCTGACTTTC; cdr3_aa: CASSVQSSGANVLTF
j_call: TRBJ2-7; v_call: TRBV7-9; clone_size: NA; d_call: NA; cdr3_nt: TGTGCCAGCAGCTTAGCGGATTCTCGGGGAGGAGACTTC; cdr3_aa: CASSLADSRGGDF
j_call: TRBJ2-1; v_call: TRBV12-5; clone_size: NA; d_call: TRBD1; cdr3_nt: TGTGCTAGTGGTTTGGTTATCCGGCAGGGGGTATACAATGAGCAGTTCTTC; cdr3_aa: CASGLVIRQGVYNEQFF
j_call: TRBJ1-5; v_call: TRBV10-2; clone_size: NA; d_call: TRBD1; cdr3_nt: TGCGCCAGCAGTAAGGGGACAGACAGCAATCAGCCCCAGCATTTT; cdr3_aa: CASSKGTDSNQPQHF
j_call: TRBJ2-1; v_call: TRBV5-1; clone_size: NA; d_call: NA; cdr3_nt: TGCGCCAGCAGCTCATTGCAGGTATCCTACTACAATGAGCAGTTCTTC; cdr3_aa: CASSSLQVSYYNEQFF
j_call: TRBJ2-3; v_call: TRBV7-7; clone_size: NA; d_call: NA; cdr3_nt: TGTGCCAGCAGCCCAGGGGTTAGCACAGATACGCAGTATTTT; cdr3_aa: CASSPGVSTDTQYF
j_call: TRBJ1-5; v_call: TRBV2; clone_size: NA; d_call: TRBD1; cdr3_nt: TGTGCCAGCAGTAAGGACAGGGGAATTAATCAGCCCCAGCATTTT; cdr3_aa: CASSKDRGINQPQHF
j_call: TRBJ1-1; v_call: TRBV27; clone_size: NA; d_call: TRBD1; cdr3_nt: TGTGCCAGCAGCGGACAGGGGGGTAACACTGAAGCTTTCTTT; cdr3_aa: CASSGQGGNTEAFF
j_call: TRBJ2-3; v_call: TRBV5-1; clone_size: NA; d_call: NA; cdr3_nt: TGCGCCAGCAGCTTGGTTAATCAGGGGCTTAACACAGATACGCAGTATTTT; cdr3_aa: CASSLVNQGLNTDTQYF
j_call: TRBJ1-1; v_call: TRBV5-5; clone_size: NA; d_call: TRBD1; cdr3_nt: TGTGCCAGCAGCATCCCCGGGACAGCTGAAGCTTTCTTT; cdr3_aa: CASSIPGTAEAFF
j_call: TRBJ2-3; v_call: TRBV7-2; clone_size: NA; d_call: TRBD2; cdr3_nt: TGTGCCAGCAGCCCCCGGGCGGGAGAAACAGATACGCAGTATTTT; cdr3_aa: CASSPRAGETDTQYF